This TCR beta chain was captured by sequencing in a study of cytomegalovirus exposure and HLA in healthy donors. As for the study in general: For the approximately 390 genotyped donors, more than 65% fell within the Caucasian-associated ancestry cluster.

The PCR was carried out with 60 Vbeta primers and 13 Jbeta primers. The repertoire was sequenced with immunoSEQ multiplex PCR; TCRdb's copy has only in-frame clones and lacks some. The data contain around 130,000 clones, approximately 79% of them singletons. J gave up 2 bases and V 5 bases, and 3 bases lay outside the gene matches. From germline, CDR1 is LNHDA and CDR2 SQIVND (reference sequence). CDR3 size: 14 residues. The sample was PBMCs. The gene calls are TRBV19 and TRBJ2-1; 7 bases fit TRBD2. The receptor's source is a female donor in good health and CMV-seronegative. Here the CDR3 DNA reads TGTGCCAGTAGTGGCGGGAGCACCTACAATGAGCAGTTCTTC. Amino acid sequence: CASSGGSTYNEQFF.